Listed here is a single T cell receptor (beta chain). What it binds is not known. The data belong to a study of blood T cells in healthy people across ages. The authors drew around 11 milliliters of peripheral blood from each donor. Overall study results and limits: A strong correlation was found between TCR beta diversity and the percentage of naive T cells. Possibly confounding the expanded clonotype changes was the fact that donor CMV status was unknown.

Alongside a J-beta primer mix, a sample-barcoded 5' primer served in a second PCR lasting roughly 7 to 12 cycles. MiXCR, run by TCRdb on the 5' RACE reads, gives a single entry per CDR3 protein. The data show 910,000 or so distinct CDR3 sequences, with 51% seen just once and roughly a fifth held by the top ten. This CDR3 comprises 15 residues. The V gene lost 5 bases and the J gene lost 4 bases, with 17 bases spanning the gap. The sequence came from a woman between 55 and 75 years old in good health. This rearrangement joins TRBV12-3 or TRBV12-4 to TRBJ1-2; possible D gene TRBD1, 5 bases. Sequenced sample: blood. The CDR3 sequence: CASSPDGGARYGYTF. The DNA for the CDR3 is TGTGCCAGCAGTCCCGACGGGGGAGCGCGCTATGGCTACACCTTC.